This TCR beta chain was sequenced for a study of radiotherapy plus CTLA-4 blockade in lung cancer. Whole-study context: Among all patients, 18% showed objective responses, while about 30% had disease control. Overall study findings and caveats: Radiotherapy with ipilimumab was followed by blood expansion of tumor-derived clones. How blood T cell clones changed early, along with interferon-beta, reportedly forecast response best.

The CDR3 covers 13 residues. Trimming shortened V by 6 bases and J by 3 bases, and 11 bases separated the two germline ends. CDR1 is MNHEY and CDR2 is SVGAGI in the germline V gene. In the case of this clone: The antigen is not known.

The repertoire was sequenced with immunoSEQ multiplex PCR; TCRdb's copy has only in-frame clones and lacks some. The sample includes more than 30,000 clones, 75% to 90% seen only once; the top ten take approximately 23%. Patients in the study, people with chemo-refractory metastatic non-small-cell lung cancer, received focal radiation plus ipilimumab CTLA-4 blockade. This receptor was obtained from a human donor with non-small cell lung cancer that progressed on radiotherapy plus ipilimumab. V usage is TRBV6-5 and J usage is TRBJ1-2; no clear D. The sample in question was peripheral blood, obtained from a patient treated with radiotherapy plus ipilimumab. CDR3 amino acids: CASSHSSDYGYTF. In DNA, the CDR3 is TGTGCCAGCAGCCACTCCTCTGACTATGGCTACACCTTC.